Below are 9 T cell receptor beta chains sequenced from a single sample in a study of regulatory T cells in long-lasting Graves disease. Time point described: persistent/refractory GD, antithyroid drugs over 5 years with positive TRAb. Construction of the TCR library relied on RNA isolated from PBMCs. Relying on iRepertoire HTBI primers and Arm-PCR of CDR3 regions, the team built TCR beta libraries. One entry per CDR3 protein, called by TCRdb with MiXCR from the multiplex PCR reads. The sample holds some 280,000 distinct CDR3 sequences, more than 20% seen once. The specimen comprised peripheral blood mononuclear cells (PBMCs), sampled when the disease was refractory, from a patient treated with antithyroid drugs. The receptors come from a female donor with Graves disease.

J is TRBJ1-1 and V is TRBV5-5; tentative D call: TRBD1 (6 bases). V shed 4 bases and J shed 6 bases, with 19 bases lying between them. CDR3 length: 15 residues. Germline CDR1 SGHKS, CDR2 YYEKEE (reference sequence). Written as DNA, the CDR3 is TGTGCCAGCAGCAGGGGCACCGGACAGTATGCTGAAGCTTTCTTT. Encoded protein: CASSRGTGQYAEAFF.

This rearrangement joins TRBV2 to TRBJ2-3; 7 nucleotides agree with TRBD2. The CDR3 runs 13 residues. V trimming: 8 bases; J trimming: 6 bases; junction bases outside the gene matches: 8. Per germline, CDR1 SNHLY and CDR2 FYNNEI. The CDR3 protein is CASWGGATDTQYF. The CDR3 region has the DNA TGTGCCAGCTGGGGGGGAGCGACGGATACGCAGTATTTT.

The J gene is TRBJ1-1, the V gene TRBV20-1; D gene uncertain. This CDR3 contains 15 residues. Germline V gives CDR1 DFQATT, CDR2 SNEGSKA (reference sequence). V was cut by 0 bases and J by 4 bases, with 15 bases left in between. CDR3 loop: CSARDLRRRGTEAFF. The DNA of the CDR3 is TGCAGTGCTAGAGATCTCAGGAGGCGAGGCACTGAAGCTTTCTTT.

Ten or more counts support this clonotype. V gene TRBV11-2 combines with J gene TRBJ2-5, with D tentatively TRBD2 (6 bases). Germline loops: CDR1 SGHAT, CDR2 FQNNGV. The CDR3 spans 16 residues. Trimming removed 3 bases at V and 1 base at J, with 15 bases between. CDR3 DNA sequence: TGTGCCAGCAGCTTGGCAGGGACTGCACGCCAAGAGACCCAGTACTTC. Translated: CASSLAGTARQETQYF.

This clonotype was seen only a few times. The chain employs TRBV20-1 and TRBJ2-7; 9 nucleotides align to TRBD1. The V segment lost 3 bases and the J segment 7 bases; nucleotides outside the gene matches: 13. Germline V lookup: CDR1 DFQATT, CDR2 SNEGSKA (reference sequence). This CDR3 is 15 amino acids long. The DNA for the CDR3 is TGCAGTGCTAGGGGTCCGGGACAGGGCGCCTTAGAGCAGTACTTC. Residues: CSARGPGQGALEQYF.

The chain links TRBV4-3 to TRBJ1-2; D is unclear. The CDR3 length is 15 residues. The V end lost 0 bases, the J end lost 5 bases, and 13 bases lay between the germline ends. CDR1 and CDR2 (germline): LGHNA, YSLEER. CDR3 loop: CASSQEVDTIYGYTF. In nucleotides, the CDR3 is TGCGCCAGCAGCCAAGAAGTAGACACAATATATGGCTACACCTTC.

This clonotype has a handful of counts. This chain connects TRBV18 to TRBJ2-3; tentative D call: TRBD1 (6 bases). CDR1 is KGHSH, CDR2 LQKENI, per germline. Trimming pared 3 bases from V and 0 bases from J, leaving 10 bases between. The CDR3 loop spans 15 amino acids. The CDR3, as DNA: TGTGCCAGCTCACCTGGCCAGGGGAGCACAGATACGCAGTATTTT. This codes for CASSPGQGSTDTQYF.

The table lists this clonotype with many counts. The rearrangement joins TRBV2 to TRBJ2-1; 14 bases match TRBD2. Germline CDR1 SNHLY, CDR2 FYNNEI. With V trimmed by 4 bases and J by 5 bases, 1 base remained unmatched. There are 15 residues in the CDR3. This CDR3 is CASSAGLAGDNEQFF. The CDR3 DNA reads TGTGCCAGCAGTGCGGGACTAGCGGGAGACAATGAGCAGTTCTTC.

This clonotype was observed a handful of times. The chain combines TRBV28 with TRBJ2-7; TRBD2 agrees at 8 bases. The CDR3 runs 14 residues. V gave up 5 bases and J gave up 0 bases; unmatched junction bases: 3. Germline V gene lookup returns CDR1 MDHEN and CDR2 SYDVKM. CDR3 nucleotides: TGTGCCAGCAGTGATAGCGGGATCTCCTACGAGCAGTACTTC. Amino acid sequence: CASSDSGISYEQYF.